Sequencing of this T cell receptor (beta chain) was carried out in a study of spatial heterogeneity in lung cancer. Study-level background: The library had UMIs, and each TCR and UMI pair averaged more than ten raw reads.

V was clipped by 6 bases and J by 0 bases, with 12 bases between them. The CDR3 sequence is 15 residues long. Indicated time point: blood at routine non-recurrence follow-up after resection. This clonotype was counted a few times. Via MiXCR, TCRdb re-called the 5' RACE reads, giving one row per CDR3 protein. Found here are about 43,000 distinct CDR3 sequences, about 23% of them singletons; the top ten hold less than 9.5%. The material was PBMCs, obtained at follow-up. The receptor was derived from a female donor with early-stage non-small cell lung cancer. The chain employs TRBV12-3 or TRBV12-4 and TRBJ1-5, with D maybe TRBD1 (6 bases). In DNA, the CDR3 is TGTGCCAGCAGCCCCCAGGGGAATAGCAATCAGCCCCAGCATTTT. Protein product: CASSPQGNSNQPQHF.